What follows are 22 T cell receptor beta chains derived from one specimen sequenced in a study of cytomegalovirus exposure and HLA in healthy donors. 13 Jbeta primers and 60 Vbeta primers were used for the PCR. Generated by immunoSEQ multiplex PCR, the TCRdb table keeps only in-frame clones and is missing some. The sample comprises about 140,000 clones, roughly 75% of which are singletons, and around 3.2% rests with the top ten. Sample: PBMCs. These TCRs come from a female donor in good health and CMV-seronegative.

The chain couples TRBV7-8 to TRBJ2-2; 12 positions agree with TRBD2. From germline, CDR1 is SGHVS and CDR2 FQNEAQ. The CDR3 has 16 amino acids. V lost 1 base to trimming and J lost 4 bases; unmatched junction nucleotides: 1. DNA for the CDR3: TGTGCCAGCAGCTTAGGACTAGCGGGAGCCACCGGGGAGCTGTTTTTT. Its translation is CASSLGLAGATGELFF.

This clone was seen only a few times. This CDR3 is CASAVRADEKLFF. CDR3 nucleotide sequence: TGCGCCAGCGCGGTGAGGGCGGATGAAAAACTGTTTTTT. The chain uses TRBV5-1 and TRBJ1-4; D is ambiguous. Trimming removed 7 bases from V and 6 bases from J, with 13 bases in between. CDR1 and CDR2 (germline): SGHRS, YFSETQ. This CDR3 has 13 residues.

This clone has a count of ten or more. The CDR3 nucleotides read TGTGCCAGCAGACCGCCCGGGGGATCTAATGAAAAACTGTTTTTT. This sequence encodes CASRPPGGSNEKLFF. The chain links TRBV6-5 to TRBJ1-4; D is possibly TRBD1 (5 bases). The CDR3 length is 15 residues. V gave up 6 bases and J gave up 3 bases, with 14 bases separating them. Germline assignment: CDR1 MNHEY and CDR2 SVGAGI.

This chain joins TRBV19 and TRBJ2-1; 9 bases agree with TRBD1. Germline loops: CDR1 LNHDA, CDR2 SQIVND (reference sequence). The CDR3 is 16 amino acids. Germline trimming cut 3 bases from V and 7 bases from J; bases unmatched to any gene: 10. The CDR3, as DNA: TGTGCCAGTAGTATGGCCCGGGACAGGGAAGGAAATGAGCAGTTCTTC. Protein product: CASSMARDREGNEQFF.

This chain uses TRBV6-5 with TRBJ2-1, with D tentatively TRBD2 (6 bases). Deletions cut 5 bases from V and 7 bases from J, with 15 bases between. From germline, CDR1 is MNHEY and CDR2 SVGAGI. CDR3 length: 14 amino acids. CDR3 nucleotides: TGTGCCAGCAGTCCTCCGGGACTGCCTAATGAGCAGTTCTTC. This gives the protein CASSPPGLPNEQFF.

This clone was observed once. This sequence joins TRBV5-4 and TRBJ1-1; 8 nucleotides agree with TRBD1. The CDR3 is 15 residues long. Germline V CDR1 and CDR2: SGHNT, YYREEE (reference sequence). The J segment lost 4 bases and the V segment lost 1 base, leaving 6 bases of the junction unmatched. This chain's CDR3 is CASSLRQGAITEAFF. For the CDR3, the DNA is TGTGCCAGCAGCTTGAGGCAGGGGGCGATCACTGAAGCTTTCTTT.

V and J are TRBV28 and TRBJ1-2; no clear D. CDR1 is MDHEN, CDR2 SYDVKM, per germline. The CDR3 totals 13 residues. V was cut by 2 bases and J by 4 bases, with 8 bases left in between. The CDR3 sequence: CASSLMSSYGYTF. CDR3 nucleotide sequence: TGTGCCAGCAGTTTAATGAGTTCCTATGGCTACACCTTC.

As DNA, the CDR3 is TGTGCCACCAGCAGAGATCGCAGGGGTAGCTACGAGCAGTACTTC. It yields the protein CATSRDRRGSYEQYF. The chain carries TRBV15 and TRBJ2-7; perhaps TRBD1 as D (6 bases). Germline V CDR1 and CDR2: LNHNV, YYDKDF (reference sequence). With 0 bases removed from V and 3 bases from J, the gap between germline ends came to 12 bases. This CDR3 has 15 amino acids.

The chain employs TRBV7-2 and TRBJ1-2; maybe TRBD1 (6 bases). CDR1 is SGHTA, CDR2 FQGNSA, per germline. The CDR3 totals 16 residues. Trimming took 4 bases from V and 8 from J, leaving 23 bases between them. The CDR3 DNA follows: TGTGCCAGCAGCTCGCGACAGGCCAAAGGAGTTTGGGGCTACACCTTC. It translates to CASSSRQAKGVWGYTF.

The chain couples TRBV27 to TRBJ2-7, with D possibly being TRBD1 (5 bases). The CDR3 covers 14 residues. Trimming stripped 3 bases from V and 2 bases from J, with 11 bases between. In germline, CDR1 is MNHEY, CDR2 SMNVEV (reference sequence). CDR3 residues: CASSFRGHAYEQYF. CDR3 coding DNA: TGTGCCAGCAGTTTCCGCGGACACGCCTACGAGCAGTACTTC.

V usage is TRBV5-8 and J usage is TRBJ1-2; no clear D. The CDR3 runs to 11 residues. Germline values: CDR1 SGHTS, CDR2 YDEGEE. The V and J ends lost 6 bases and 8 bases respectively, with 11 bases between them. The CDR3 sequence: CASTFFRGYTF. CDR3 in DNA: TGTGCCAGCACCTTTTTCAGGGGCTACACCTTC.

The genes are TRBV28 and TRBJ1-3; D call uncertain. CDR1 is MDHEN, CDR2 SYDVKM, per germline. V lost 8 bases to trimming and J lost 4 bases, with 12 bases between them. CDR3 length: 13 residues. CDR3 DNA sequence: TGTGCCAGCCTTGAGGCCCTCGGAAACACCATATATTTT. This translates into CASLEALGNTIYF. The whole variable domain, filled in from reference TRBV28 and TRBJ1-3, reads DVKVTQSSRYLVKRTGEKVFLECVQDMDHENMFWYRQDPGLGLRLIYFSYDVKMKEKGDIPEGYSVSREKKERFSLILESASTNQTSMYLCASLEALGNTIYFGEGSWLTVV.

The gene calls are TRBV5-1 and TRBJ2-7; 14 nucleotides agree with TRBD2. V was clipped by 2 bases and J by 9 bases; unmatched bases: 7. The CDR3 sequence is 15 residues long. Germline V gives CDR1 SGHRS, CDR2 YFSETQ. CDR3 loop: CASSLGTSGSRRQYF. The DNA for the CDR3 is TGCGCCAGCAGCTTAGGGACTAGCGGGAGTAGAAGGCAGTACTTC.

This chain uses TRBV10-3 with TRBJ2-1; 14 bases are a match to TRBD2. Germline loops: CDR1 ENHRY, CDR2 SYGVKD. The CDR3 has 16 residues. The V gene end was trimmed by 11 bases and the J gene end by 6 bases; junction bases not matched to a gene: 12. CDR3 coding DNA: TGTGCCGTATCGACTAGCGGGGGGGCAGGCGTCAATGAGCAGTTCTTC. Amino acid sequence: CAVSTSGGAGVNEQFF.

The chain uses TRBV28 and TRBJ1-5; weak D call: TRBD1 (6 bases). V gave up 7 bases and J gave up 5 bases, with 12 bases separating them. The CDR3 length is 13 residues. The germline CDR1 and CDR2 sequences are MDHEN and SYDVKM. CDR3 in amino acids: CASTEGGYQPQHF. The CDR3 DNA reads as TGTGCCAGCACCGAAGGGGGATATCAGCCCCAGCATTTT. The variable domain in full, completed from reference TRBV28 and TRBJ1-5, reads DVKVTQSSRYLVKRTGEKVFLECVQDMDHENMFWYRQDPGLGLRLIYFSYDVKMKEKGDIPEGYSVSREKKERFSLILESASTNQTSMYLCASTEGGYQPQHFGDGTRLSIL.

This clone has only a few counts. J is TRBJ1-1 and V is TRBV28; D call uncertain. Germline-derived CDR1 and CDR2 are MDHEN and SYDVKM. Trimming removed 10 bases at V and 1 base at J, with 7 bases between. The CDR3 contains 11 residues. CDR3 in amino acids: CATRQNTEAFF. The CDR3 nucleotides are TGTGCCACCCGACAGAACACTGAAGCTTTCTTT.

This chain links TRBV5-4 with TRBJ1-2, with unresolved D. The CDR3 runs to 15 residues. Germline CDR1 reads SGHNT; CDR2 reads YYREEE (reference sequence). V was clipped by 0 bases and J by 7 bases, with 16 bases between them. This CDR3 reads CASSLATSGSGGYTF. Here the CDR3 DNA reads TGTGCCAGCAGCTTGGCGACCTCCGGATCGGGTGGCTACACCTTC. The full variable domain, with the rest looked up from reference TRBV5-4 and TRBJ1-2, is ETGVTQSPTHLIKTRGQQVTLRCSSQSGHNTVSWYQQALGQGPQFIFQYYREEENGRGNFPPRFSGLQFPNYSSELNVNALELDDSALYLCASSLATSGSGGYTFGSGTRLTVV.

In nucleotides, the CDR3 is TGTGCCAGCTCACCAGTACTAGCCGGGAGGGCAGATACGCAGTATTTT. It codes for CASSPVLAGRADTQYF. This chain connects TRBV18 to TRBJ2-3, with 8 bases lining up with TRBD2. Germline V gives CDR1 KGHSH, CDR2 LQKENI. V shed 2 bases and J 4 bases; nucleotides not matched to a gene: 8. The CDR3 extends over 16 amino acids.

The V and J genes are TRBV11-2 and TRBJ1-2; possibly TRBD1 for D (5 bases). The V end lost 1 base, the J end lost 6 bases, and 15 bases lay between the germline ends. This CDR3 has 15 amino acids. Germline CDR1 and CDR2: SGHAT and FQNNGV. The CDR3 sequence is CASSLGVRQKHGYTF. In DNA, the CDR3 is TGTGCCAGCAGCTTAGGCGTCCGACAGAAACATGGCTACACCTTC. Together with reference TRBV11-2 and TRBJ1-2, the CDR3 gives the full variable domain: EAGVAQSPRYKIIEKRQSVAFWCNPISGHATLYWYQQILGQGPKLLIQFQNNGVVDDSQLPKDRFSAERLKGVDSTLKIQPAKLEDSAVYLCASSLGVRQKHGYTFGSGTRLTVV.

The chain combines TRBV25-1 with TRBJ1-1; D perhaps matches TRBD1 (6 bases). V lost 10 bases to trimming and J lost 0 bases, with 12 bases between them. Germline CDR1 is MGHDK and CDR2 is SYGVNS. The CDR3 runs 13 residues. The CDR3 DNA follows: TGTGCCACCCGACAGGAGATGAACACTGAAGCTTTCTTT. It specifies CATRQEMNTEAFF. Full variable domain (outside the CDR3, taken from reference TRBV25-1 and TRBJ1-1): EADIYQTPRYLVIGTGKKITLECSQTMGHDKMYWYQQDPGMELHLIHYSYGVNSTEKGDLSSESTVSRIRTEHFPLTLESARPSHTSQYLCATRQEMNTEAFFGQGTRLTVV.

This clone has a single count. The J gene is TRBJ1-2, the V gene TRBV5-4, with D possibly matching TRBD1 (6 bases). CDR3 length: 14 residues. The germline gives CDR1 SGHNT, CDR2 YYREEE (reference sequence). The V end was cut by 5 bases, the J end by 4 bases, with 15 bases between. CDR3: CASRWAGEFYGYTF. CDR3 in DNA: TGTGCCAGCAGGTGGGCAGGGGAATTCTATGGCTACACCTTC. The entire variable domain, with the rest obtained from reference TRBV5-4 and TRBJ1-2, is as follows: ETGVTQSPTHLIKTRGQQVTLRCSSQSGHNTVSWYQQALGQGPQFIFQYYREEENGRGNFPPRFSGLQFPNYSSELNVNALELDDSALYLCASRWAGEFYGYTFGSGTRLTVV.

The DNA of the CDR3 is TGTGCCAGCAGCCCCCAGGGGGGTAATTCACCCCTCCACTTT. It specifies CASSPQGGNSPLHF. This chain joins TRBV7-9 and TRBJ1-6; 7 bases fit TRBD1. Germline lookup yields CDR1 SEHNR and CDR2 FQNEAQ (reference sequence). The CDR3 is 14 residues long. The V and J ends lost 5 bases and 6 bases, in that order; junction bases with no gene match: 4.